The source of this TCR beta chain is a study of T cell responses to AZD1222 COVID-19 vaccine (dated by TCRdb to the early 2020s). Regarding the complete study: TCR sequencing covered 230 or so trial participants: 207 given two doses of AZD1222 and approximately 26 given two doses of MenACWY control vaccine. Trial participants were enrolled into age subgroups of 18-55, 56-69 and 70-plus years, which contained around 150, 29 and 61 TCR-sequenced participants, respectively. What the authors observed across the whole study: Only a handful of AZD1222 recipients were SARS-CoV-2 seropositive at baseline, limiting conclusions about previously exposed vaccinees. The 56-69-year group was small, and its depth increase did not reach significance, likely because of low power. Reportedly, almost half of the unique spike-specific TCRs recognized epitopes lying outside the regions that are mutated in the B.1.351 and B.1.1.7 variants. Participants were mostly white British, with more females than males. The authors suggested clonal diversity may have been underestimated. Vaccine-associated CD4 TCRs spanned the whole spike protein, with dominant responses in regions 160-218 and 743-854. Spike-specific TCR breadth and depth rose significantly after two AZD1222 doses compared with day 0 and with MenACWY recipients. No day 14 peak-response samples were available, so repertoires were characterized only after the peak T cell response.

The CDR3 regions of human TCRbeta chains were analyzed by immunosequencing. As for how the authors treated the data: Repertoire TCRs were matched against a reference library of SARS-CoV-2-specific TCRs generated with the MIRA antigen-specificity platform. Breadth was defined as the fraction of unique TCRs that were SARS-CoV-2-associated. Depth was defined as the fraction of total T cells that were SARS-CoV-2-associated. Using the MIRA data, every spike-specific TCR was mapped to the spike region that the TCR reacted to and assigned to either a CD4 or a CD8 class. Log10-transformed breadth and depth values were compared by one-way ANOVA with Sidak's multiple comparisons tests. TCRdb took this table from immuneACCESS and kept in-frame rearrangements with V and J called. Such tables lack part of the clones; where checked against another copy, unresolved V genes explain under half of the gap, and the rest is unexplained. V and J calls and clone size are as listed in that table; D and trimming were resolved from the DNA. In this sample the table shows under 200,000 clones, about 92% of which occur a single time. The top ten constitute less than 4% of the sample.

The sample's time point label, decoded: about 28 days (+/-7) after the second vaccine dose. The treatment or condition label on this specimen signifies: meningococcal conjugate vaccine given as trial control. Samples from vaccinated people were obtained from the UK trials COV001 and COV002, which included a single-blind randomized controlled phase 2/3 trial of AZD1222 (ChAdOx1 nCoV-19) in healthy adults. For TCRbeta chain sequencing, PBMC samples were collected from trial participants at day 0 and at day 28 after the second dose. Concerning this clone itself: Its antigen target is currently unknown. No per-base quality is available; no much larger clone lies one base away.

V loses 4 bases of germline sequence and J loses 3 bases, and the interval between the two ends is 15 bases. The CDR3 runs 15 residues from the cysteine to the phenylalanine. Just CDR3 DNA is preserved here, 45 bases in frame from base 1. The CDR1 and CDR2 encoded by the germline V gene (reference sequence) are LNHDA and SQIVND. The TCR sequence derives from an adult who received the MenACWY meningococcal vaccine as a control. This chain joins TRBV19 to TRBJ1-1; the D gene is possibly TRBD1, with 5 bases matching. The sample was peripheral blood, taken 28 days after the second dose of the MenACWY control vaccine. The nucleotide sequence is TGTGCCAGTAGTAATTCCAGGGCGGGGCACACTGAAGCTTTCTTT. Its protein is CASSNSRAGHTEAFF.